The 30 T cell receptor beta chains below come from one sample, sequenced in a study of T cells in Graves' hyperthyroidism and ophthalmopathy. The TCR beta CDR3 regions underwent amplification using RNA transcripts as the source. TCR CDR3 regions were first amplified by RT-PCR with HTBI primers. In TCRdb, the multiplex PCR reads were re-called with MiXCR into one record per CDR3 protein. This sample has a few hundred thousand distinct CDR3 sequences, with around 43% found just once. Sequenced material: peripheral blood or thyroid tissue (not recorded which). The receptors here all came from an adult woman with Graves' disease, either hyperthyroidism or ophthalmopathy (not recorded which).

This sequence joins TRBV7-2 and TRBJ2-5; possible D gene TRBD1, 6 bases. V lost 6 bases, J lost 4 bases, and 12 bases lay in between. This CDR3 is 13 amino acids long. The germline gives CDR1 SGHTA, CDR2 FQGNSA. The CDR3 here is CASRQGQSETQYF. Here the CDR3 DNA reads TGTGCCAGCAGACAAGGACAGTCAGAGACCCAGTACTTC.

J is TRBJ1-2 and V is TRBV10-2; TRBD1 agrees at 10 bases. Germline CDR1 is WSHSY and CDR2 is SAAADI. After removal of 6 bases from V and 8 bases from J, the junction contained 6 bases not matched to a gene. This CDR3 region has 13 residues. This chain's CDR3 is CASRAGTGAGYTF. DNA of the CDR3: TGCGCCAGCAGAGCCGGGACAGGGGCAGGCTACACCTTC.

This clonotype came up many times. The V call is TRBV5-8, the J call TRBJ1-1, with a tentative D call TRBD1 (6 bases). V was pared by 2 bases and J by 10 bases, with 18 bases between. The CDR3 totals 14 residues. In germline, CDR1 is SGHTS, CDR2 YDEGEE. CDR3 DNA sequence: TGTGCCAGCAGCTTAGCGTTTGGGGGCGGCACAGCTTTCTTT. This codes for CASSLAFGGGTAFF.

This clonotype was detected ten times or more. This chain connects TRBV12-3 or TRBV12-4 to TRBJ1-3, with 8 bases lining up with TRBD1. J lost 4 bases, V lost 3 bases, and 11 bases had no gene match. The CDR3 covers 17 residues. Here the CDR3 reads CASSFGQGAISGNTIYF. In DNA, the CDR3 is TGTGCCAGCAGTTTTGGTCAGGGGGCGATCTCCGGAAACACCATATATTTT.

The gene calls are TRBV7-9 and TRBJ2-2; D is perhaps TRBD2 (6 bases). The germline V gene has CDR1 SEHNR and CDR2 FQNEAQ (reference sequence). The CDR3 totals 18 residues. V lost 7 bases and J lost 5, with 26 bases in between. CDR3 nucleotide sequence: TGTGCCAGCATCCCCCGCTGGGGCCTTGGAGGGGAGACCGGGGAGCTGTTTTTT. Translation: CASIPRWGLGGETGELFF.

Only a few counts were recorded for this clonotype. V and J are TRBV15 and TRBJ2-7; D possibly corresponds to TRBD1 (6 bases). The CDR3 runs to 15 residues. CDR1 LNHNV and CDR2 YYDKDF come from the germline V gene (reference sequence). V dropped 9 bases and J dropped 2 bases, with 20 bases sitting between them. The CDR3 DNA sequence: TGTGCCACTTCACTAAACAGGGAGAACGCCTACGAGCAGTACTTC. Translation: CATSLNRENAYEQYF. Complete variable domain (other parts from reference TRBV15 and TRBJ2-7): DAMVIQNPRYQVTQFGKPVTLSCSQTLNHNVMYWYQQKSSQAPKLLFHYYDKDFNNEADTPDNFQSRRPNTSFCFLDIRSPGLGDTAMYLCATSLNRENAYEQYFGPGTRLTVT.

This chain links TRBV6-5 with TRBJ2-5; D might be TRBD2 (6 bases). There are 13 residues in the CDR3. The V end lost 4 bases, the J end lost 5 bases, and 11 bases lay between the germline ends. The germline CDR1 and CDR2 sequences are MNHEY and SVGAGI. The CDR3 nucleotides read TGTGCCAGCAGTTTAGGGAGGATCGAGACCCAGTACTTC. It yields the protein CASSLGRIETQYF.

The rearrangement links TRBV15 to TRBJ2-7; 8 nucleotides match TRBD1. The CDR3 is made up of 15 amino acids. Germline CDR1 and CDR2: LNHNV and YYDKDF (reference sequence). J was trimmed by 1 base and V by 5 bases; bases with no gene match: 7. The CDR3 region is CATSSTGETSYEQYF. The CDR3 bases are TGTGCCACCAGCTCGACAGGGGAAACTTCCTACGAGCAGTACTTC. Based on the CDR3 plus reference TRBV15 and TRBJ2-7, the full variable domain is DAMVIQNPRYQVTQFGKPVTLSCSQTLNHNVMYWYQQKSSQAPKLLFHYYDKDFNNEADTPDNFQSRRPNTSFCFLDIRSPGLGDTAMYLCATSSTGETSYEQYFGPGTRLTVT.

There are a few counts of this clonotype. V is TRBV24-1 and J is TRBJ1-1; D possibly corresponds to TRBD1 (6 bases). V dropped 1 base and J dropped 7 bases, with 12 bases sitting between them. The CDR3 has 14 amino acids. CDR1 is KGHDR, CDR2 SFDVKD, per germline. This chain's CDR3 is CATSDFPGQREAFF. CDR3 bases: TGTGCCACCAGTGATTTCCCTGGACAGCGTGAAGCTTTCTTT.

This clonotype was seen at least ten times. The gene calls are TRBV29-1 and TRBJ2-5; 7 bases match TRBD1. Germline CDR1 reads SQVTM; CDR2 reads ANQGSEA. The CDR3 runs 13 residues. J lost 1 base, V lost 6 bases, and 5 bases had no gene match. CDR3 sequence: CSVPGTAQETQYF. CDR3 nucleotides: TGCAGCGTCCCCGGGACAGCCCAAGAGACCCAGTACTTC.

The chain is built from TRBV20-1 and TRBJ2-5; 14 positions match TRBD2. Germline V lookup: CDR1 DFQATT, CDR2 SNEGSKA (reference sequence). Trimming took 0 bases from V and 0 from J; bases not matched to a gene: 6. This CDR3 has 18 residues. CDR3 sequence (DNA): TGCAGTGCTAGAGACAGGGGACTAGCGGGGGTGTACCAAGAGACCCAGTACTTC. It encodes CSARDRGLAGVYQETQYF.

V usage is TRBV2 and J usage is TRBJ1-1; tentative D call: TRBD1 (5 bases). The CDR3 spans 16 residues. Looked up from germline, CDR1 is SNHLY and CDR2 is FYNNEI. The V end lost 4 bases, the J end lost 5 bases, and 20 bases lay between the germline ends. The CDR3 sequence is CASSGTGGGARTEAFF. CDR3 DNA: TGTGCCAGCAGTGGTACGGGGGGAGGGGCGAGGACTGAAGCTTTCTTT.

This clonotype has just a few counts. The J gene is TRBJ2-7, the V gene TRBV2; D is perhaps TRBD2 (5 bases). V lost 2 bases and J 3 bases, leaving 14 bases between the germline ends. CDR3 size: 15 residues. Germline values: CDR1 SNHLY, CDR2 FYNNEI. CDR3 loop: CASSESLAEVYEQYF. CDR3 DNA sequence: TGTGCCAGCAGTGAATCCCTAGCTGAAGTCTACGAGCAGTACTTC. The variable domain in full, completed from reference TRBV2 and TRBJ2-7, reads EPEVTQTPSHQVTQMGQEVILRCVPISNHLYFYWYRQILGQKVEFLVSFYNNEISEKSEIFDDQFSVERPDGSNFTLKIRSTKLEDSAMYFCASSESLAEVYEQYFGPGTRLTVT.

CDR3 sequence reads: CASSHGLAGGFQETQYF. DNA for the CDR3: TGTGCCAGCAGCCATGGACTAGCGGGAGGATTCCAAGAGACCCAGTACTTC. The rearrangement uses TRBV14 and TRBJ2-5; 14 nucleotides line up with TRBD2. J lost 1 base, V lost 3 bases, and 4 bases had no gene match. The CDR3 runs to 17 residues. The V gene's germline CDR1 is SGHDN and CDR2 FVKESK.

In its sample, this clonotype was seen a few times. The V gene is TRBV7-9, the J gene TRBJ1-5, with D unclear. The germline V gene has CDR1 SEHNR and CDR2 FQNEAQ (reference sequence). The CDR3 covers 12 residues. Trimming left V 5 bases short and J 6 bases short, with 8 bases between. The CDR3 nucleotides are TGTGCCAGCAGCCCCGAAGGTCAGCCCCAGCATTTT. Encoded protein: CASSPEGQPQHF.

The V call is TRBV24-1, the J call TRBJ1-5; D is undetermined. CDR1 KGHDR and CDR2 SFDVKD come from the germline V gene. The germline V and J ends were trimmed by 1 base and 6 bases, with 12 bases remaining between them. The CDR3 spans 15 residues. The CDR3 DNA reads TGTGCCACCAGTGATTTAAGATTAGGCAGTCAGCCCCAGCATTTT. It is translated as CATSDLRLGSQPQHF.

V and J are TRBV7-3 and TRBJ2-6; D perhaps matches TRBD1 (5 bases). This CDR3 has 15 residues. Germline assignment: CDR1 SGHTA and CDR2 FQGTGA. V lost 3 bases to trimming and J lost 5 bases, with 11 bases between them. This chain's CDR3 is CASSLEGARANVLTF. The CDR3 DNA reads TGTGCCAGCAGCTTGGAAGGGGCAAGGGCCAACGTCCTGACTTTC.

With respect to this clonotype: This clone may be a read error of a much larger clone one base away. J is TRBJ2-6 and V is TRBV7-9, with D tentatively TRBD1 (5 bases). CDR3 size: 14 residues. The germline CDR1 and CDR2 sequences are SEHNR and FQNEAQ (reference sequence). The CDR3 DNA is TGTGCCAGCAGTGTAAGCTCTGGGGCCAACGTCCCGACTTTC. Protein sequence: CASSVSSGANVPTF.

The V gene is TRBV29-1, the J gene TRBJ2-5; tentative D call: TRBD1 (6 bases). Germline CDR1 SQVTM, CDR2 ANQGSEA. The V and J ends lost 4 bases and 5 bases respectively, with 17 bases between them. There are 14 residues in the CDR3. The CDR3 nucleotides read TGCAGCGTTGGAGGGGCAGGGGTGGGGGAGACCCAGTACTTC. It yields the protein CSVGGAGVGETQYF.

The J gene is TRBJ1-5, the V gene TRBV10-3; D not certain. V lost 10 bases and J lost 4, with 17 bases in between. Germline V gives CDR1 ENHRY, CDR2 SYGVKD. The CDR3 runs 14 residues. The CDR3: CATTPLLGNQPQHF. CDR3 coding DNA: TGTGCCACCACCCCGTTACTAGGGAATCAGCCCCAGCATTTT.

This clonotype has a count of ten or more. The V and J genes are TRBV20-1 and TRBJ1-5, with 7 positions matching TRBD1. The CDR3 extends over 14 amino acids. Germline lookup yields CDR1 DFQATT and CDR2 SNEGSKA (reference sequence). The ends lost 5 bases at V and 4 bases at J; junction bases unmatched: 8. The CDR3 reads CSALVGQPNQPQHF. The CDR3, as DNA: TGCAGTGCTTTAGTGGGACAGCCAAATCAGCCCCAGCATTTT.

The chain links TRBV5-1 to TRBJ2-2; D is ambiguous. This CDR3 contains 16 residues. The germline CDR1 and CDR2 sequences are SGHRS and YFSETQ. V lost 0 bases to trimming and J lost 3 bases, with 12 bases between them. CDR3 in DNA: TGCGCCAGCAGCTTGGCCCTAGGAGCCGACACCGGGGAGCTGTTTTTT. It yields the protein CASSLALGADTGELFF.

The rearrangement links TRBV9 to TRBJ2-7; 9 bases map to TRBD1. Germline V gives CDR1 SGDLS, CDR2 YYNGEE. This CDR3 has 17 residues. V shed 3 bases and J 2 bases; nucleotides not matched to a gene: 12. The CDR3 DNA reads as TGTGCCAGCAGCGCGTCCCGGGACAGGGACCGACCCTACGAGCAGTACTTC. Amino acid sequence: CASSASRDRDRPYEQYF.

The V call is TRBV29-1, the J call TRBJ1-4; 8 bases agree with TRBD1. Unmatched junction bases numbered 11, after V lost 4 bases and J lost 7 bases. Germline V gene sequence: CDR1 SQVTM, CDR2 ANQGSEA. The CDR3 spans 15 residues. CDR3 amino acids: CSVGSDRGIGEKLFF. For the CDR3, the DNA is TGCAGCGTTGGTTCCGACAGGGGTATAGGTGAAAAACTGTTTTTT.

In this sample, this clonotype turned up many times. This rearrangement joins TRBV20-1 to TRBJ1-1; D may be TRBD1 (6 bases). V was trimmed by 0 bases and J by 1 base, leaving 6 bases between them. CDR1 is DFQATT and CDR2 is SNEGSKA in the germline V gene (reference sequence). The CDR3 totals 13 residues. CDR3 in amino acids: CSAREQGNTEAFF. CDR3 sequence (DNA): TGCAGTGCTAGAGAACAGGGGAACACTGAAGCTTTCTTT.

This clonotype was recorded at least ten times. The V gene is TRBV12-3 or TRBV12-4, the J gene TRBJ2-5; TRBD2 matches at 7 bases. The CDR3 is 11 residues long. Trimming removed 6 bases from V and 14 bases from J; junction bases left unmatched: 9. The CDR3 protein is CASRLAERSYF. The CDR3 nucleotides are TGTGCCAGCAGGCTAGCGGAAAGAAGCTACTTC.

The chain carries TRBV10-3 and TRBJ2-7; the D gene is possibly TRBD1 (6 bases). The V end was cut by 3 bases, the J end by 1 base, with 7 bases between. Germline assignment: CDR1 ENHRY and CDR2 SYGVKD. CDR3 length: 13 amino acids. The CDR3 DNA sequence: TGTGCCATCAGTGAAGACAGGTCCTACGAGCAGTACTTC. It translates to CAISEDRSYEQYF.

In DNA, the CDR3 is TGCAGTTACGAAGCGGGAGGCGTGTACGAGCAGTACTTC. Its protein is CSYEAGGVYEQYF. The chain links TRBV29-1 to TRBJ2-7, with TRBD2 matching over 9 bases. The CDR3 consists of 13 residues. Per the germline V gene, CDR1 is SQVTM and CDR2 is ANQGSEA.

This clonotype was seen repeatedly, ten times or more. The V call is TRBV4-1, the J call TRBJ2-7; 10 nucleotides match TRBD2. Germline-derived CDR1 and CDR2 are MGHRA and YSYEKL. V lost 4 bases to trimming and J lost 6 bases; unmatched junction nucleotides: 6. CDR3 length equals 14 residues. The CDR3 loop is CASSPQREGREQYF. For the CDR3, the DNA is TGCGCCAGCAGCCCCCAGCGGGAGGGCCGCGAGCAGTACTTC.

The chain employs TRBV7-9 and TRBJ2-7, with D uncertain. The length of the CDR3 is 13 residues. Deletions cut 3 bases from V and 3 bases from J, with 9 bases between. CDR1 is SEHNR, CDR2 FQNEAQ, per germline (reference sequence). CDR3 sequence: CASSLDGRYEQYF. In DNA, the CDR3 is TGTGCCAGCAGCTTGGACGGACGCTACGAGCAGTACTTC.